Described below is a single T cell receptor beta chain sequence and its context. Its target is not known. The sample belongs to a study of cytomegalovirus exposure and HLA in healthy donors. Study observations and caveats: Later on, an analysis found that several of the most significant clusters appeared to be linked to common viral pathogens, which included parvovirus B19. The study recorded 164 TCR beta chains that were cytomegalovirus-associated.

13 Jbeta primers and 60 Vbeta primers were used for the PCR. Produced via immunoSEQ multiplex PCR; TCRdb's table is partial and in-frame only. Here the sample spans roughly 96,000 clones, around 74% being singletons. The TCR comes from a woman in her seventies in good health and CMV-seropositive. Input material: PBMCs.

The CDR3 sequence: CATSRDRDRRYGYTF. The CDR3 coding sequence is TGTGCCACCAGCAGAGATCGGGACAGGCGCTATGGCTACACCTTC. J is TRBJ1-2 and V is TRBV15; TRBD1 matches 8 bases. Germline-derived CDR1 and CDR2 are LNHNV and YYDKDF (reference sequence). The CDR3 totals 15 residues. J gave up 4 bases and V 0 bases, and 4 bases lay outside the gene matches. Looking up the rest from reference TRBV15 and TRBJ1-2 gives the full variable domain: DAMVIQNPRYQVTQFGKPVTLSCSQTLNHNVMYWYQQKSSQAPKLLFHYYDKDFNNEADTPDNFQSRRPNTSFCFLDIRSPGLGDTAMYLCATSRDRDRRYGYTFGSGTRLTVV.